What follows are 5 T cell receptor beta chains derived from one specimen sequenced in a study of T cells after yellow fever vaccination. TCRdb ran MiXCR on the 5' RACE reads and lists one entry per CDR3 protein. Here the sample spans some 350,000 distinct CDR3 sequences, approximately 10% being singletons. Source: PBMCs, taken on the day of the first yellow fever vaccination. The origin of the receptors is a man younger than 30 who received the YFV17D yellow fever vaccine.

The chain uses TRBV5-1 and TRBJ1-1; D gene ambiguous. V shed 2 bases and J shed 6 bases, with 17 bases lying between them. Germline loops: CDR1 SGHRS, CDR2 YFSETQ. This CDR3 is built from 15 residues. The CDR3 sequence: CASSLNTHTGAEAFF. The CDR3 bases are TGCGCCAGCAGCTTAAATACTCACACGGGAGCTGAAGCTTTCTTT.

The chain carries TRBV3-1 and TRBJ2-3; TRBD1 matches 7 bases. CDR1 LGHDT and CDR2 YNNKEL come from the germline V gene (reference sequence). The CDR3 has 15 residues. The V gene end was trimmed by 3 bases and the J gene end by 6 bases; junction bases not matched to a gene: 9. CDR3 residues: CASSHDREPRDTQYF. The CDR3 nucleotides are TGTGCCAGCAGCCATGACAGGGAACCGCGCGATACGCAGTATTTT.

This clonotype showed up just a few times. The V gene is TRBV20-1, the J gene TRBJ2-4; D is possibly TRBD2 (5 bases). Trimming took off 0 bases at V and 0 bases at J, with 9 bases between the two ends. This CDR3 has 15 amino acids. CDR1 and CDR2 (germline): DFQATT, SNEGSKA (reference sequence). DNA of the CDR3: TGCAGTGCTAGAGACCGGGAAGCAGCCAAAAACATTCAGTACTTC. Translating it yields CSARDREAAKNIQYF.

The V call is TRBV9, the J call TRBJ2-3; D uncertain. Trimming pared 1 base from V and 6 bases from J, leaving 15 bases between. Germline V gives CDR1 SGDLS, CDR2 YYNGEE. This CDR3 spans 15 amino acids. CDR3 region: CASSVISTRGDTQYF. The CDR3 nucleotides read TGTGCCAGCAGCGTAATTTCGACTCGCGGCGATACGCAGTATTTT.

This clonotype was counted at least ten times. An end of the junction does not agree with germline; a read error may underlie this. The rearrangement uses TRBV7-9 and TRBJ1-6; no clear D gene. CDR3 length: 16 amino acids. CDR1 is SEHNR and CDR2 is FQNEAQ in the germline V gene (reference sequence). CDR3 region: CASSLTGSSYNSPLHF. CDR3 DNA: TGCGCCAGCAGCTTGACCGGGAGCTCCTATAATTCACCCCTCCACTTT.